The source of this T cell receptor beta chain is a study of cytomegalovirus exposure and HLA in healthy donors. Trimming cost V 3 bases and J 6 bases; bases outside gene matches: 7. The germline V gene has CDR1 KGHSH and CDR2 LQKENI. This CDR3 comprises 14 residues. The study ran its PCR with 60 Vbeta and 13 Jbeta primers. The assay was immunoSEQ multiplex PCR, and TCRdb's table has in-frame clones only and misses some. The sample has about 130,000 clones; around 84% are singletons. Sequenced sample: PBMCs. The chain is built from TRBV18 and TRBJ2-7; TRBD2 agrees at 8 bases. The clonotype was recovered from a woman aged 18-29 years in good health and CMV-seropositive. For the CDR3, the DNA is TGTGCCAGCTCACCGGGGACTAGTGGGGGCGAGCAGTACTTC. This encodes CASSPGTSGGEQYF.